This T cell receptor (beta chain) was sequenced for a study of blood T cells in healthy people across ages. Study-wide results and caveats: Naive and antigen-experienced cells could not be conclusively compared, given unsorted PBMCs.

The CDR3 spans 14 residues. Trimming stripped 5 bases from V and 3 bases from J, with 14 bases between. Germline CDR1 reads MNHEY; CDR2 reads SVGAGI. With respect to this clonotype: Its cognate antigen is unknown.

Then a second PCR, running roughly 6 to 11 cycles, was carried out with a sample-barcoded 5' primer and a J-beta primer mix. Every cDNA was tagged by a template-switch adaptor with 12 random nucleotides. One entry per CDR3 protein results from TCRdb running MiXCR on the 5' RACE reads. The sample lists 550,000 to 650,000 distinct CDR3 sequences, around a quarter occurring once. The data also belong to a second study, concerning T cells of mothers and their children.

V gene TRBV6-5 combines with J gene TRBJ2-7, with D perhaps being TRBD1 or TRBD2 (5 bases each). This receptor was taken from a boy between 2 and 10 years old in good health. Sequenced input: blood. The CDR3: CASSLTVGGYEQYF. The DNA of the CDR3 is TGTGCCAGCAGTCTCACGGTTGGGGGCTACGAGCAGTACTTC.